This T cell receptor (beta chain) was observed in a study of T cell repertoires in ileal Crohn's disease. For the study at large: At surgery, under 40% of patients smoked, with median disease duration approximately 7.3 years. Operated complications were stricturing disease (approximately 60%) and penetrating disease (approximately 39%).

Study-wide points: Clonality above 26.8% at surgery always came with endoscopic recurrence. Mucosal expansions were suggested to be mainly CD8 T cells.

Here immunoSEQ multiplex PCR was the method, and the copy in TCRdb shows in-frame clones only, minus some. Found here are approximately 4,700 clones, roughly 74% of them singletons; the top ten hold 20%. A word on this clone: The antigen remains unidentified.

The germline V and J ends were trimmed by 6 bases and 8 bases, with 10 bases remaining between them. This CDR3 contains 11 residues. CDR1 and CDR2 from the germline V gene are SNHLY and FYNNEI. The V call is TRBV2, the J call TRBJ1-1; D gene uncertain. Sequenced: ileal tissue. This sequence originates from an adult with Crohn's disease. The CDR3 protein is CASRASGEAFF. The CDR3 DNA reads TGTGCCAGCAGGGCGTCCGGGGAAGCTTTCTTT.